The 24 T cell receptor beta chains below come from one sample, sequenced in a study of T cell clonality in common variable immunodeficiency. The study, taken as a whole, reports: Fewer deletions and N-nucleotide insertions were reportedly seen in common variable immunodeficiency TCR beta sequences.

Their cognate antigens are unknown. TCRdb's copy holds only in-frame clones and misses some; the assay was immunoSEQ multiplex PCR. The repertoire shows roughly 34,000 clones, none seen only once; the top ten take 6.5% to 8%. Material: peripheral blood mononuclear cells. The receptors come from a human donor with common variable immunodeficiency.

Here the CDR3 reads CASSWDLNEQFF. The sequenced CDR3 bases are TGTGCCAGCAGTTGGGACTTAAATGAG. The chain uses TRBV11-1 and TRBJ2-1, with D perhaps matching TRBD2 (6 bases). The sequence runs out 3 residues before the end of the CDR3; the remainder is reconstructed from the germline J gene. Germline V gene sequence: CDR1 SGHAT, CDR2 FQDESV (reference sequence). The CDR3 has 12 amino acids. Trimming took off 6 bases at V and 7 bases at J, with 10 bases between the two ends.

In this sample, this clone turned up many times. From the germline J gene comes the end of the CDR3, since the read stops 3 residues before it. The chain uses TRBV2 and TRBJ1-6; no definite D call. The length of the CDR3 is 13 residues. V was cut by 7 bases and J by 3 bases, with 7 bases left in between. CDR1 is SNHLY, CDR2 FYNNEI, per germline. CDR3 DNA (partial): TGTGCCAGCAAAAACAGCTATAATTCACCC. Its protein is CASKNSYNSP. The whole CDR3 reads CASKNSYNSPLHF.

Notes on this clone: The read ends 3 residues shy of where the CDR3 ends; the end is completed using the germline J gene. This chain connects TRBV7-9 to TRBJ1-2; tentative D call: TRBD1 (5 bases). Germline-derived CDR1 and CDR2 are SEHNR and FQNEAQ (reference sequence). The CDR3 is 15 amino acids. Trimming took off 3 bases at V and 0 bases at J, with 11 bases between the two ends. CDR3 DNA, as far as it was read: TGTGCCAGCAGCTTGGGGGGAGAAGCTAACTATGGC. Its translation: CASSLGGEANYG. The entire CDR3 protein reads CASSLGGEANYGYTF. The full variable domain, rest sourced from reference TRBV7-9 and TRBJ1-2, is DTGVSQNPRHKITKRGQNVTFRCDPISEHNRLYWYRQTLGQGPEFLTYFQNEAQLEKSRLLSDRFSAERPKGSFSTLEIQRTEQGDSAMYLCASSLGGEANYGYTFGSGTRLTVV.

This clone showed up many times. The read finishes 3 residues shy of the CDR3 end, and the germline J gene is used to complete it. This rearrangement joins TRBV20-1 to TRBJ2-1, with 8 bases matching TRBD1. Germline assignment: CDR1 DFQATT and CDR2 SNEGSKA (reference sequence). The CDR3 totals 16 residues. Trimming took 6 bases from V and 3 from J; bases not matched to a gene: 13. The covered CDR3 bases are TGCAGTGCACGATGGGGACAGGTTCCCTTCTACAATGAG. Its translation is CSARWGQVPFYNE. The whole CDR3 sequence is CSARWGQVPFYNEQFF.

The sample holds many counts of this clone. The CDR3 end lies 3 residues beyond the end of the read and is filled in from the germline J gene. V and J are TRBV7-9 and TRBJ2-1; 10 nucleotides align to TRBD2. The trim removed 6 bases at V and 8 bases at J, leaving 10 bases unmatched. Germline V gene data show CDR1 as SEHNR and CDR2 as FQNEAQ (reference sequence). There are 15 residues in the CDR3. The chain's CDR3 is CASSLGLAKNDEQFF. The CDR3 bases that were read are TGTGCCAGCAGTCTGGGACTAGCGAAAAACGATGAG.

This clone is medium-sized in the sample. The read ends 3 residues shy of where the CDR3 ends; the end is completed using the germline J gene. This sequence joins TRBV30 and TRBJ2-3; maybe TRBD2 (6 bases). The CDR3 sequence is 12 residues long. Germline V CDR1 and CDR2: GTSNPN, SVGIG (reference sequence). Here the CDR3 reads CAWSPGGGTQYF. The part of the CDR3 DNA that was read is TGTGCCTGGAGTCCCGGTGGAGGGACG.

The sample holds a few counts of this clone. The missing CDR3 end, 3 residues past where the read stops, is filled in from the germline J gene. V gene TRBV11-3 combines with J gene TRBJ2-5; D might be TRBD1 (6 bases). Germline CDR1 reads SGHNT; CDR2 reads YENEEA. The V and J ends lost 5 bases and 2 bases respectively, with 9 bases between them. The CDR3 loop spans 13 amino acids. CDR3 amino acids: CASSRDTQETQYF. The sequenced part of the CDR3 DNA is TGTGCCAGCAGCCGGGACACACAAGAGACC. Full variable domain (missing parts from reference TRBV11-3 and TRBJ2-5): EAGVVQSPRYKIIEKKQPVAFWCNPISGHNTLYWYLQNLGQGPELLIRYENEEAVDDSQLPKDRFSAERLKGVDSTLKIQPAELGDSAVYLCASSRDTQETQYFGPGTRLLVL.

This clone appeared a few times. Read coverage stops 3 residues before the CDR3 terminus; the germline J gene supplies the remainder. The J gene is TRBJ1-2, the V gene TRBV2; D gene unclear. This CDR3 contains 13 residues. V lost 7 bases, J lost 0 bases, and 9 bases lay in between. Germline values: CDR1 SNHLY, CDR2 FYNNEI. The CDR3 loop reads CASTTAPNYGYTF. Incomplete CDR3 DNA: TGTGCCAGCACAACAGCCCCTAACTATGGC.

With regard to this clone: The read ends 3 residues shy of where the CDR3 ends; the end is completed using the germline J gene. The chain is built from TRBV7-3 and TRBJ1-1; TRBD1 is a possible D gene (6 bases). Germline values: CDR1 SGHTA, CDR2 FQGTGA. CDR3 length: 13 residues. CDR3 residues: CASSYSRDTEAFF. CDR3 bases read: TGTGCCAGCAGTTACTCCCGGGACACCGAG.

Ten or more counts support this clone. Coverage ceases 3 residues before the CDR3 finishes, and the germline J gene fills in the end. V gene TRBV19 combines with J gene TRBJ2-3; D perhaps matches TRBD2 (7 bases). V lost 5 bases, J lost 1 base, and 13 bases lay in between. CDR1 is LNHDA, CDR2 SQIVND, per germline (reference sequence). CDR3 size: 15 residues. The covered CDR3 bases are TGTGCCAGTAGTCCGGGGGGCGTCCGCACAGATACG. As protein: CASSPGGVRTDT. The whole CDR3 protein is CASSPGGVRTDTQYF.

This clone turned up a few times. The CDR3 end is not reached by the read, which stops 3 residues before it; the germline J gene fills it in. V and J are TRBV19 and TRBJ1-5, with 7 bases fitting TRBD1. CDR3 length: 12 amino acids. V lost 3 bases to trimming and J lost 7 bases; unmatched junction nucleotides: 0. Germline V CDR1 and CDR2: LNHDA, SQIVND (reference sequence). CDR3 DNA (partial): TGTGCCAGTAGTATCAGGGGGCAGCCC. It is translated as CASSIRGQP. The full CDR3 sequence reads CASSIRGQPQHF. Together with reference TRBV19 and TRBJ1-5, the CDR3 gives the full variable domain: DGGITQSPKYLFRKEGQNVTLSCEQNLNHDAMYWYRQDPGQGLRLIYYSQIVNDFQKGDIAEGYSVSREKKESFPLTVTSAQKNPTAFYLCASSIRGQPQHFGDGTRLSIL.

About this clone itself: The read terminates 3 residues ahead of where the CDR3 ends, so the germline J gene completes it. This rearrangement joins TRBV30 to TRBJ1-1, with D possibly being TRBD1 (6 bases). CDR1 is GTSNPN and CDR2 is SVGIG in the germline V gene (reference sequence). V shed 5 bases and J shed 2 bases, with 9 bases lying between them. CDR3 length: 12 amino acids. CDR3 DNA (partial): TGTGCCTGGGTACAGGGAAACACTGAA. As protein: CAWVQGNTE. The CDR3 reads in full as CAWVQGNTEAFF. Full variable domain (remainder filled in from reference TRBV30 and TRBJ1-1): SQTIHQWPATLVQPVGSPLSLECTVEGTSNPNLYWYRQAAGRGLQLLFYSVGIGQISSEVPQNLSASRPQDRQFILSSKKLLLSDSGFYLCAWVQGNTEAFFGQGTRLTVV.

With respect to this clone: Read data end 3 residues before the CDR3 end; the end is taken from the germline J gene. The chain joins TRBV7-2 to TRBJ2-7; perhaps TRBD1 as D (6 bases). V lost 3 bases and J lost 4, with 16 bases in between. Per the germline V gene, CDR1 is SGHTA and CDR2 is FQGNSA. The CDR3 has 15 residues. Incomplete CDR3 DNA: TGTGCCAGCAGCTTGGACAGCGGAGACTCATACGAG. This encodes CASSLDSGDSYE. The whole CDR3 protein is CASSLDSGDSYEQYF.

Many counts were recorded for this clone. The read is 3 residues too short to cover the CDR3 end, so that end is filled in from the germline J gene. V and J are TRBV3-1 (or the pseudogene TRBV3-2) and TRBJ1-5; D is unclear. Germline CDR1 reads LGHDT; CDR2 reads YNNKEL (reference sequence). V was clipped by 3 bases and J by 0 bases, with 12 bases between them. CDR3 size: 16 residues. The CDR3 reads CASSQGDIYSNQPQHF. The part of the CDR3 DNA that was read is TGTGCCAGCAGCCAGGGTGACATATATAGCAATCAGCCC.

A note on this clone: The read terminates 3 residues ahead of where the CDR3 ends, so the germline J gene completes it. The chain carries TRBV7-9 and TRBJ2-1, with 10 bases identical to TRBD2. The CDR3 totals 15 residues. The germline V gene has CDR1 SEHNR and CDR2 FQNEAQ (reference sequence). Trimming cost V 11 bases and J 0 bases; bases outside gene matches: 7. CDR3 amino acids: CAGYSSGSSYNEQFF. The DNA read from the CDR3 is TGTGCCGGTTACTCTAGCGGGAGCTCCTACAATGAG.

This clone was seen repeatedly, ten times or more. The sequence runs out 3 residues before the end of the CDR3; the remainder is reconstructed from the germline J gene. The J gene is TRBJ2-3, the V gene TRBV29-1; possible D gene TRBD2, 5 bases. The CDR3 loop spans 14 amino acids. The V gene lost 4 bases and the J gene lost 1 base, with 12 bases spanning the gap. Germline lookup yields CDR1 SQVTM and CDR2 ANQGSEA. This CDR3 is CSVAPGVRTDTQYF. CDR3 DNA, as far as it was read: TGCAGCGTTGCCCCCGGGGTCCGCACAGATACG.

The sample holds many counts of this clone. The read gets to within 3 residues of the CDR3 end, and the germline J gene fills in the rest. The chain carries TRBV7-9 and TRBJ2-4, with TRBD1 matching over 8 bases. This CDR3 is built from 14 residues. The trim removed 7 bases at V and 5 bases at J, leaving 7 bases unmatched. Germline V lookup: CDR1 SEHNR, CDR2 FQNEAQ (reference sequence). This chain's CDR3 is CASIPRGRENIQYF. CDR3 bases read: TGTGCCAGCATCCCCAGGGGGCGGGAAAACATT.

Note on this clone: The read ends 3 residues before the CDR3 terminus; that terminus is restored from the germline J gene. The rearrangement uses TRBV7-8 and TRBJ2-3; 14 bases agree with TRBD2. The CDR3 spans 14 residues. In germline, CDR1 is SGHVS, CDR2 FQNEAQ. CDR3 loop: CASSLGGLAGAQYF. The part of the CDR3 DNA that was read is TGTGCCAGCAGCTTAGGGGGACTAGCGGGAGCG.

As for this clone: The read is 3 residues too short to cover the CDR3 end, so that end is filled in from the germline J gene. This rearrangement joins TRBV7-3 to TRBJ1-5; D might be TRBD1 (5 bases). Per the germline V gene, CDR1 is SGHTA and CDR2 is FQGTGA. CDR3 length equals 14 residues. Trimming removed 5 bases from V and 9 bases from J, with 17 bases in between. CDR3 protein: CASSLPGAGAPQHF. CDR3 bases read: TGTGCCAGCAGCCTCCCTGGGGCAGGTGCGCCC.

For this clone: Read coverage stops 3 residues before the CDR3 terminus; the germline J gene supplies the remainder. The gene calls are TRBV2 and TRBJ2-5; TRBD1 aligns across 9 bases. The CDR3 contains 16 residues. The germline gives CDR1 SNHLY, CDR2 FYNNEI. V was clipped by 1 base and J by 3 bases; unmatched bases: 6. CDR3 loop: CASSEVGTGTKETQYF. CDR3 DNA, as far as it was read: TGTGCCAGCAGTGAAGTCGGGACAGGGACTAAAGAGACC.

This clone was recorded at least ten times. Read coverage stops 3 residues before the CDR3 terminus; the germline J gene supplies the remainder. This chain links TRBV20-1 with TRBJ2-7; 13 bases map to TRBD2. This CDR3 spans 16 amino acids. Germline lookup yields CDR1 DFQATT and CDR2 SNEGSKA (reference sequence). Trimming cost V 5 bases and J 5 bases; bases outside gene matches: 12. CDR3 loop: CSALEGLAGSGDEQYF. The covered CDR3 bases are TGCAGTGCTTTAGAGGGACTAGCGGGATCTGGCGACGAG.

About this clone: The read gets to within 3 residues of the CDR3 end, and the germline J gene fills in the rest. The chain is built from TRBV7-3 and TRBJ2-2; TRBD1 matches at 9 bases. The germline CDR1 and CDR2 sequences are SGHTA and FQGTGA. The CDR3 runs to 15 residues. The J segment lost 4 bases and the V segment lost 5 bases, leaving 5 bases of the junction unmatched. The CDR3 DNA, read in part, is TGTGCCAGCAGCCTAATGACAGGGGGCACCGGGGAG. Its translation is CASSLMTGGTGE. The CDR3 as a whole reads CASSLMTGGTGELFF.

By proportion, this clone is medium-sized. The read is 3 residues too short to cover the CDR3 end, so that end is filled in from the germline J gene. The V gene is TRBV15, the J gene TRBJ2-7, with 8 bases lining up with TRBD1. V was clipped by 4 bases and J by 5 bases; unmatched bases: 7. The germline V gene encodes CDR1 LNHNV and CDR2 YYDKDF (reference sequence). There are 14 residues in the CDR3. CDR3 DNA (partial): TGTGCCACCAGCAAGACAGGGGTAGCCCACGAG. Encoded protein: CATSKTGVAHE. The CDR3, in full, reads CATSKTGVAHEQYF. The full variable domain, in which reference TRBV15 and TRBJ2-7 provide the parts outside the CDR3, is DAMVIQNPRYQVTQFGKPVTLSCSQTLNHNVMYWYQQKSSQAPKLLFHYYDKDFNNEADTPDNFQSRRPNTSFCFLDIRSPGLGDTAMYLCATSKTGVAHEQYFGPGTRLTVT.

This clone has a count of ten or more. Sequencing ends 3 residues short of the CDR3 end; the germline J gene provides the rest. The genes are TRBV7-3 and TRBJ2-3; the match to TRBD2 covers 9 bases. Germline trimming cut 5 bases from V and 6 bases from J; bases unmatched to any gene: 9. The CDR3 totals 15 residues. The germline V gene has CDR1 SGHTA and CDR2 FQGTGA. The CDR3 protein is CASSSSGSRRDTQYF. Partial CDR3 DNA: TGTGCCAGCAGCAGTAGCGGGAGCCGGAGGGATACG.